This TCR beta chain was identified during a study of graft-versus-host responses after intestinal transplantation. Some clones are missing from TCRdb's copy, which holds only in-frame ones; the method was immunoSEQ multiplex PCR. The sample lists 120,000 or so clones, around 93% seen once, with 0.5% to 0.6% in the top ten. The CDR3 extends over 13 amino acids. Germline lookup yields CDR1 MNHNS and CDR2 SASEGT. V was cut by 7 bases and J by 8 bases, with 15 bases left in between. About this clone: Its antigen is unidentified.

The rearrangement uses TRBV6-1 and TRBJ2-1; D ambiguous. This receptor was obtained from a human donor who received an intestinal transplant. This specimen was unstimulated CD8+ T cells sorted from spleen or lymph node cells, taken before intestinal transplant. The CDR3 region has the DNA TGTGCCAGCACCCCGACACCTTCGGATGAGCAGTTCTTC. It specifies CASTPTPSDEQFF.